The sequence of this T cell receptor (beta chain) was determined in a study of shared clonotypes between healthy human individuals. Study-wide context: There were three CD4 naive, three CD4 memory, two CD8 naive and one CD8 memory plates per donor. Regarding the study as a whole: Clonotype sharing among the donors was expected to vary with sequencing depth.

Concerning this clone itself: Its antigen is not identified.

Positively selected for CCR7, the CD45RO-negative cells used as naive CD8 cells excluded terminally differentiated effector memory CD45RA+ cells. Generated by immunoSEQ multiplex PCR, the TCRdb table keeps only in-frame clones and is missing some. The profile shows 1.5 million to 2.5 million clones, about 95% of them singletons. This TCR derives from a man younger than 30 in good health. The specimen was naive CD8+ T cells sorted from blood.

The CDR3 sequence: CASSVGNGWGEETQYF. CDR3 in DNA: TGTGCCAGCAGCGTAGGGAATGGCTGGGGAGAAGAGACCCAGTACTTC. The chain carries TRBV9 and TRBJ2-5; TRBD2 is a possible D gene (5 bases). This CDR3 is 16 amino acids long. Trimming left V 0 bases short and J 3 bases short, with 15 bases between. The germline gives CDR1 SGDLS, CDR2 YYNGEE.